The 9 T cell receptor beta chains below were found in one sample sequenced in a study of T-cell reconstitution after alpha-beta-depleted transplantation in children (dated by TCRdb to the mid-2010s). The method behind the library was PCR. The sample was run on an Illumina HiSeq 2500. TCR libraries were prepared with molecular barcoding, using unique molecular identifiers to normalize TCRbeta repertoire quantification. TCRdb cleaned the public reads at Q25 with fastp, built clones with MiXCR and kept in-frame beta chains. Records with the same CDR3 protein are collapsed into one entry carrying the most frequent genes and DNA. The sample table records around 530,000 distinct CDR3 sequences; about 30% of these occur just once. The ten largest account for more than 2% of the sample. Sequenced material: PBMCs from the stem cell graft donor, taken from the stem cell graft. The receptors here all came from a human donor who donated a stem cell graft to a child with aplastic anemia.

CDR3 residues: CASSLAGQGGDEQFF. The CDR3 DNA reads as TGCGCCAGCAGCTTGGCGGGACAGGGAGGCGATGAGCAGTTCTTC. The V call is TRBV5-1, the J call TRBJ2-1; 9 bases align to TRBD1. CDR3 length equals 15 residues. The V gene end was trimmed by 0 bases and the J gene end by 8 bases; junction bases not matched to a gene: 6. Germline V gene sequence: CDR1 SGHRS, CDR2 YFSETQ.

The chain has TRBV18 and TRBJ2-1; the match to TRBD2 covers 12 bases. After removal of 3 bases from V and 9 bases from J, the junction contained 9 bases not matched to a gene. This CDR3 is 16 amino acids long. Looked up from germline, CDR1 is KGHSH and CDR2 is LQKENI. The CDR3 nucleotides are TGTGCCAGCTCACCGGCGACTAGCGGGAGCGGTGGTGAGCAGTTCTTC. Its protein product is CASSPATSGSGGEQFF.

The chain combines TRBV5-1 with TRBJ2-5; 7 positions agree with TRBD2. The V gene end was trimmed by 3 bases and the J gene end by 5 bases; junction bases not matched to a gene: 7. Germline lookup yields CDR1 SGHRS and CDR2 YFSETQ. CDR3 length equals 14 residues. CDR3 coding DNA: TGCGCCAGCAGCTCTCGTCGCGGGAGTGAGACCCAGTACTTC. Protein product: CASSSRRGSETQYF.

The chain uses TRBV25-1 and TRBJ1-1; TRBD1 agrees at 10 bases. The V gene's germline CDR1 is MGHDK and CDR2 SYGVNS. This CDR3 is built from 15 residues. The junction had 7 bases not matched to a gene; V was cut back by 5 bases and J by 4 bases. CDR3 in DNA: TGTGCCAGCAGTAAATCAGGACAGGGGGGCACTGAAGCTTTCTTT. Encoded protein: CASSKSGQGGTEAFF. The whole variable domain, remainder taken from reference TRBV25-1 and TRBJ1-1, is EADIYQTPRYLVIGTGKKITLECSQTMGHDKMYWYQQDPGMELHLIHYSYGVNSTEKGDLSSESTVSRIRTEHFPLTLESARPSHTSQYLCASSKSGQGGTEAFFGQGTRLTVV.

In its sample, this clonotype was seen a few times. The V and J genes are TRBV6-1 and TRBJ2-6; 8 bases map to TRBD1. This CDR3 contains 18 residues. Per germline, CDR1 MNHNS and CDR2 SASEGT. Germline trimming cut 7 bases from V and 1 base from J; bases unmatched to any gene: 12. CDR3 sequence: CASTLRRQGASGANVLTF. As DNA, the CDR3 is TGTGCCAGCACCCTAAGACGTCAGGGGGCGTCTGGGGCCAACGTCCTGACTTTC.

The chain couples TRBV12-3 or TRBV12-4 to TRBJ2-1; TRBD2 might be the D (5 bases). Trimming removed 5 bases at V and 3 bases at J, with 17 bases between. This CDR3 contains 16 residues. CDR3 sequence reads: CASSPPWGAYYNEQFF. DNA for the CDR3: TGTGCCAGCAGTCCCCCTTGGGGAGCCTACTACAATGAGCAGTTCTTC.

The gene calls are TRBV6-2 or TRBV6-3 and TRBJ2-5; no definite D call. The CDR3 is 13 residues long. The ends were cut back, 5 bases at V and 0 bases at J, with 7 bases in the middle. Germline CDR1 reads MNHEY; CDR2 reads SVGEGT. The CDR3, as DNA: TGTGCCAGCAGTGAGTGGGACCAAGAGACCCAGTACTTC. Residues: CASSEWDQETQYF.

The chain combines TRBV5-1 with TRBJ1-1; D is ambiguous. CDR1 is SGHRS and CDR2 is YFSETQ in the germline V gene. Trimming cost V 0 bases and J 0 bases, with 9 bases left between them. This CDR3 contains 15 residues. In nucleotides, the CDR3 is TGCGCCAGCAGCTTGGGGGGAGGCCTGAACACTGAAGCTTTCTTT. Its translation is CASSLGGGLNTEAFF.

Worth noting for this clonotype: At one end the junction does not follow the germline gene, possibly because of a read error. The CDR3 sequence is CASSLDRAGGLSYEHYF. CDR3 coding DNA: TGTGCCAGCAGCCTGGACCGAGCGGGAGGCCTCTCCTACGAGCACTACTTC. The rearrangement uses TRBV7-2 and TRBJ2-7, with 9 bases that match TRBD2. The CDR3 sequence is 17 residues long. Germline CDR1 is SGHTA and CDR2 is FQGNSA.